Below are 3 T cell receptor beta chains sequenced from a single sample in a study of T cells in women clearing cervical HPV infection. Produced via immunoSEQ multiplex PCR; TCRdb's table is partial and in-frame only. The specimen's table records roughly 22,000 clones. The sample was blood buffy coat. The receptors were sampled from a woman aged 18 to 69 with a cervical HPV16 infection that either progressed to CIN3+ or cleared (not recorded which).

Incomplete CDR3 DNA: TGCGCCAGCAGCTTGACAGGGACCGGGGAG. Protein product: CASSLTGTGE. The whole CDR3 protein reads CASSLTGTGELFF. J is TRBJ2-2 and V is TRBV5-1; D is perhaps TRBD1 (6 bases). The DNA ends 3 residues before the CDR3 does, and the rest of the CDR3 is filled in from the germline J gene. Per the germline V gene, CDR1 is SGHRS and CDR2 is YFSETQ. V was pared by 1 base and J by 5 bases, with 6 bases between. The CDR3 runs to 13 residues.

A remark on this clone: The read ends 3 residues before the CDR3 terminus; that terminus is restored from the germline J gene. The rearrangement uses TRBV28 and TRBJ2-7; possible D gene TRBD1, 5 bases. The CDR3 has 15 amino acids. Per the germline V gene, CDR1 is MDHEN and CDR2 is SYDVKM. Trimming stripped 9 bases from V and 2 bases from J, with 20 bases between. The CDR3 is CASDSPRQQAYEQYF. CDR3 DNA, as far as it was read: TGTGCCAGTGATTCCCCAAGACAGCAAGCCTACGAG. The full variable domain, rest sourced from reference TRBV28 and TRBJ2-7, is DVKVTQSSRYLVKRTGEKVFLECVQDMDHENMFWYRQDPGLGLRLIYFSYDVKMKEKGDIPEGYSVSREKKERFSLILESASTNQTSMYLCASDSPRQQAYEQYFGPGTRLTVT.

Regarding this clone: The read ends 3 residues early relative to the CDR3; the germline J gene fills the gap. This rearrangement joins TRBV7-2 to TRBJ1-6; D perhaps matches TRBD1 (5 bases). V lost 8 bases to trimming and J lost 7 bases, with 15 bases between them. Germline lookup yields CDR1 SGHTA and CDR2 FQGNSA. The CDR3 is made up of 14 amino acids. CDR3: CASGSGTGNSPLHF. CDR3 DNA, as far as it was read: TGTGCCAGCGGAAGCGGGACGGGGAATTCACCC.